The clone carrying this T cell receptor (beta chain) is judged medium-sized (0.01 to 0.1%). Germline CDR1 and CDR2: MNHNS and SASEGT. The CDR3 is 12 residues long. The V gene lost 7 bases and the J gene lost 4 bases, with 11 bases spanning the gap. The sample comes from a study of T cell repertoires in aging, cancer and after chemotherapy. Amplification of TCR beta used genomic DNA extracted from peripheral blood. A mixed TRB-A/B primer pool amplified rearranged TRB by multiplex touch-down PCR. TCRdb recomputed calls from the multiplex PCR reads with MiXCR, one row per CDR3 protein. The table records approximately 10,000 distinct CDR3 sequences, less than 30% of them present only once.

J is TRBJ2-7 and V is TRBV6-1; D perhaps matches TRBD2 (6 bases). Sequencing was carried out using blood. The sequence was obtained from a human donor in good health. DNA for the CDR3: TGTGCCAGCACCCAGGGACTTTACGAGCAGTACTTC. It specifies CASTQGLYEQYF.